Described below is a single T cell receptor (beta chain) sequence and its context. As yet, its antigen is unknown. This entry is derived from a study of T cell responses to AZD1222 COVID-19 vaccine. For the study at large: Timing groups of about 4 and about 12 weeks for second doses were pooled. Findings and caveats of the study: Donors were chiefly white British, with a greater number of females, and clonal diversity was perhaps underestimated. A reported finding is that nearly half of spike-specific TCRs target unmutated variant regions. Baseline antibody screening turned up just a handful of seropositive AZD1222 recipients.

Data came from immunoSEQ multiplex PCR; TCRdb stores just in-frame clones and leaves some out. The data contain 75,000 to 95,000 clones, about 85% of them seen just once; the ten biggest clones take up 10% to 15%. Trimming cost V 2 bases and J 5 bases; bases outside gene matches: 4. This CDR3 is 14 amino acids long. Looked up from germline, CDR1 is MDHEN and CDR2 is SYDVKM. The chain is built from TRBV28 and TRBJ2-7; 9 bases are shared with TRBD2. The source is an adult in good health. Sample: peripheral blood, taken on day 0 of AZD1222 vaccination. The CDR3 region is CASSLPSGVDEQYF. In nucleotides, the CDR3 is TGTGCCAGCAGTTTACCTAGCGGGGTCGACGAGCAGTACTTC.